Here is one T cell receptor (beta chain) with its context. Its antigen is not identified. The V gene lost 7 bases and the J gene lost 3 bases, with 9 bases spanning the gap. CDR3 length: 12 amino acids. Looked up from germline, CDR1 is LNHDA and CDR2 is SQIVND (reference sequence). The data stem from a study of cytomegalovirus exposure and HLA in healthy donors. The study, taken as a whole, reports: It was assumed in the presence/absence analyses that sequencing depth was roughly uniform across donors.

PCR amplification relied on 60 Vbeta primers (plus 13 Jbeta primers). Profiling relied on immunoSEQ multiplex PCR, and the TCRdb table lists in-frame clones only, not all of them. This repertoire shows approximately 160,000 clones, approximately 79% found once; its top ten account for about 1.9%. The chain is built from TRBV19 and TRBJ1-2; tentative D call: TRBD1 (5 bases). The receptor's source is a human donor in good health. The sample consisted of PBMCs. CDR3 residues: CASKKTDYGYTF. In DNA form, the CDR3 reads TGTGCCAGTAAGAAGACAGACTATGGCTACACCTTC.